This passage covers 31 T cell receptor beta chains from one sample sequenced in a study of T-cell reconstitution after alpha-beta-depleted transplantation in children. Unique molecular identifiers were built into the TCRbeta library. TCRdb ran MiXCR on the PCR reads and lists one entry per CDR3 protein. In the table there are 210,000 or so distinct CDR3 sequences, roughly 10% of which are singletons. The sequences come from PBMCs, collected before TCRalphabeta/CD19-depleted stem cell transplant. Receptors were obtained from a child younger than two with acute myeloid leukemia, due to receive a stem cell transplant.

This clonotype was detected many times. V gene TRBV7-2 combines with J gene TRBJ1-2; 7 bases fit TRBD1. With 4 bases clipped from V and 5 bases from J, the junction kept 7 bases outside the gene matches. The CDR3 consists of 14 residues. Germline V gene sequence: CDR1 SGHTA, CDR2 FQGNSA. CDR3 DNA: TGTGCCAGCAGCTCCCTCGACAGGGCGTATGGCTACACCTTC. Protein sequence: CASSSLDRAYGYTF.

The chain employs TRBV5-1 and TRBJ2-1, with a possible D match to TRBD2 (5 bases). This CDR3 is 13 amino acids long. The germline V gene encodes CDR1 SGHRS and CDR2 YFSETQ. V lost 3 bases, J lost 5 bases, and 9 bases lay in between. The CDR3 nucleotides are TGCGCCAGCAGCTCGGGGTTTCACAATGAGCAGTTCTTC. The encoded protein is CASSSGFHNEQFF. The complete variable domain, with remaining parts taken from reference TRBV5-1 and TRBJ2-1, reads KAGVTQTPRYLIKTRGQQVTLSCSPISGHRSVSWYQQTPGQGLQFLFEYFSETQRNKGNFPGRFSGRQFSNSRSEMNVSTLELGDSALYLCASSSGFHNEQFFGPGTRLTVL.

This clonotype has ten or more counts. V and J are TRBV11-2 and TRBJ1-1; TRBD1 might be the D (5 bases). Trimming removed 4 bases from V and 10 bases from J, with 13 bases in between. The CDR3 sequence is 12 residues long. Germline V gene lookup returns CDR1 SGHAT and CDR2 FQNNGV. CDR3 region: CASSSDKVGAFF. The CDR3 DNA reads TGTGCCAGCAGCTCGGACAAGGTCGGAGCTTTCTTT.

CDR3 sequence (DNA): TGTGCCAGCTCAATGAACAGGGACGTGAGGGACACTGAAGCTTTCTTT. Its translation: CASSMNRDVRDTEAFF. This chain joins TRBV18 and TRBJ1-1; possible D gene TRBD1, 6 bases. In germline, CDR1 is KGHSH, CDR2 LQKENI. Trimming removed 5 bases from V and 3 bases from J, with 19 bases in between. This CDR3 region has 16 residues.

Many counts were recorded for this clonotype. The rearrangement uses TRBV10-3 and TRBJ2-3; unclear D gene. The CDR3 length is 14 residues. V gave up 4 bases and J gave up 0 bases, with 8 bases separating them. Germline assignment: CDR1 ENHRY and CDR2 SYGVKD. The CDR3 DNA reads as TGTGCCATCAGTGTTCTAACTAGCACAGATACGCAGTATTTT. The encoded protein is CAISVLTSTDTQYF.

The chain uses TRBV18 and TRBJ1-1; the D gene is possibly TRBD1 (5 bases). V was cut by 3 bases and J by 5 bases, with 10 bases left in between. The CDR3 has 13 residues. CDR1 and CDR2 from the germline V gene are KGHSH and LQKENI. CDR3 sequence reads: CASSPERGTEAFF. The CDR3 DNA is TGTGCCAGCTCACCGGAGCGGGGGACTGAAGCTTTCTTT.

This clonotype was counted at least ten times. The chain joins TRBV11-2 to TRBJ1-4; possibly TRBD1 for D (5 bases). The germline V gene has CDR1 SGHAT and CDR2 FQNNGV. This CDR3 region has 20 residues. V shed 1 base and J shed 7 bases, with 28 bases lying between them. The chain's CDR3 is CASSLVTPSRAGIRGEKLFF. CDR3 coding DNA: TGTGCCAGCAGCTTAGTTACCCCTTCCAGGGCCGGTATTCGCGGTGAAAAACTGTTTTTT.

This clonotype was detected many times. The V gene is TRBV24-1, the J gene TRBJ2-1; no clear D. The CDR3 runs to 16 residues. The V gene's germline CDR1 is KGHDR and CDR2 SFDVKD. Trimming left V 5 bases short and J 3 bases short, with 16 bases between. This chain's CDR3 is CATSGTFPRDYNEQFF. CDR3 coding DNA: TGTGCCACCAGTGGGACGTTCCCAAGGGACTACAATGAGCAGTTCTTC.

This clonotype has ten or more counts. The V call is TRBV6-1, the J call TRBJ2-1; 11 nucleotides align to TRBD2. Germline CDR1 and CDR2: MNHNS and SASEGT. Germline trimming cut 6 bases from V and 3 bases from J; bases unmatched to any gene: 7. The CDR3 consists of 16 residues. This CDR3 is CASSVAGTSGYNEQFF. CDR3 DNA: TGTGCCAGCAGCGTCGCTGGGACTAGCGGCTACAATGAGCAGTTCTTC.

This clonotype came up many times. The chain uses TRBV7-9 and TRBJ1-5, with D unclear. V lost 1 base to trimming and J lost 4 bases, with 11 bases between them. Germline V lookup: CDR1 SEHNR, CDR2 FQNEAQ (reference sequence). The CDR3 contains 15 residues. Here the CDR3 DNA reads TGTGCCAGCAGCTTAGATCCAGGACCTAATCAGCCCCAGCATTTT. This gives the protein CASSLDPGPNQPQHF.

In its sample, this clonotype was seen many times. V is TRBV5-1 and J is TRBJ1-1, with TRBD1 matching over 7 bases. This CDR3 is built from 17 residues. The junction had 14 bases not matched to a gene; V was cut back by 0 bases and J by 6 bases. CDR1 is SGHRS and CDR2 is YFSETQ in the germline V gene. The CDR3 bases are TGCGCCAGCAGCTTGGGGACCGGGACAGTTATTCAGGCTGAAGCTTTCTTT. It specifies CASSLGTGTVIQAEAFF.

V usage is TRBV29-1 and J usage is TRBJ2-7, with 9 bases lining up with TRBD1. V dropped 4 bases and J dropped 1; count of bases not matched to a gene: 2. CDR1 SQVTM and CDR2 ANQGSEA come from the germline V gene. The CDR3 sequence is 13 residues long. The CDR3 here is CSVGTGDSYEQYF. For the CDR3, the DNA is TGCAGCGTTGGGACAGGGGATTCCTACGAGCAGTACTTC.

This chain joins TRBV20-1 and TRBJ2-3; D remains ambiguous. The V gene's germline CDR1 is DFQATT and CDR2 SNEGSKA (reference sequence). V was trimmed by 3 bases and J by 14 bases, leaving 15 bases between them. The CDR3 extends over 11 amino acids. CDR3 region: CSARAEPPPYF. The DNA of the CDR3 is TGCAGTGCTAGGGCAGAGCCGCCTCCGTATTTT.

The sample holds one count of this clonotype. A much more abundant neighbour one base away suggests this may be a read error. The V call is TRBV19, the J call TRBJ1-2; D gene unclear. Per germline, CDR1 LNHDA and CDR2 SQIVND (reference sequence). The V end lost 4 bases, the J end lost 4 bases, and 7 bases lay between the germline ends. This CDR3 contains 12 residues. The CDR3 sequence is CASSTEAYGYTF. The CDR3 DNA follows: TGTGCCAGTAGTACGGAGGCCTATGGCTACACCTTC.

This sequence joins TRBV3-1 and TRBJ1-5, with a tentative D call TRBD1 (6 bases). CDR1 and CDR2 (germline): LGHDT, YNNKEL (reference sequence). The V end was cut by 2 bases, the J end by 12 bases, with 11 bases between. This CDR3 is built from 12 residues. The CDR3 loop reads CASSQQQGFQHF. In nucleotides, the CDR3 is TGTGCCAGCAGCCAACAACAGGGATTCCAGCATTTT.

This chain links TRBV4-3 with TRBJ2-7, with TRBD1 matching over 10 bases. Unmatched junction bases numbered 14, after V lost 1 base and J lost 2 bases. The CDR3 length is 19 residues. Looked up from germline, CDR1 is LGHNA and CDR2 is YSLEER. The CDR3 region is CASSQAYPPWTGGPYEQYF. In DNA, the CDR3 is TGCGCCAGCAGCCAAGCCTACCCTCCGTGGACAGGGGGACCCTACGAGCAGTACTTC.

As for this clonotype: A much more abundant neighbour one base away suggests this may be a read error. The CDR3 does not end in the conserved phenylalanine or tryptophan, so this is likely a read error. The rearrangement links TRBV27 to TRBJ1-6, with TRBD1 identical over 8 bases. The V gene end was trimmed by 4 bases and the J gene end by 10 bases; junction bases not matched to a gene: 6. The CDR3 extends over 14 amino acids. CDR1 and CDR2 from the germline V gene are MNHEY and SMNVEV (reference sequence). The CDR3 region is CASSSPGGRSPLHS. The CDR3 bases are TGTGCCAGCAGTTCTCCAGGGGGCCGATCACCCCTCCACTCT.

As DNA, the CDR3 is TGTGCCAGCAGCCCCGAGCTCCTCCCTTCGAACACCGGGGAGCTGTTTTTT. Encoded protein: CASSPELLPSNTGELFF. J is TRBJ2-2 and V is TRBV5-6, with D hard to call. V lost 4 bases to trimming and J lost 0 bases, with 16 bases between them. Per the germline V gene, CDR1 is SGHDT and CDR2 is YYEEEE. The CDR3 sequence is 17 residues long.

The sample holds many counts of this clonotype. The genes are TRBV4-2 and TRBJ1-5, with D unresolved. Germline V gene data show CDR1 as LGHNA and CDR2 as YNFKEQ. V dropped 1 base and J dropped 7 bases, with 14 bases sitting between them. The CDR3 loop spans 15 amino acids. Here the CDR3 DNA reads TGTGCCAGCAGCCAAGGCGGGTTCGGGAACCAGCCCCAGCATTTT. Residues: CASSQGGFGNQPQHF.

This clonotype came up many times. The CDR3 region is CASSLSVTGTSGNTIYF. DNA for the CDR3: TGTGCCAGCAGTTTAAGTGTCACTGGAACCTCTGGAAACACCATATATTTT. The chain has TRBV28 and TRBJ1-3, with D unresolved. The germline gives CDR1 MDHEN, CDR2 SYDVKM. Trimming cost V 2 bases and J 0 bases, with 14 bases left between them. CDR3 size: 17 residues.

In this sample, this clonotype turned up many times. DNA of the CDR3: TGCGCCAGCAGCACCTCTAGCGCCGGGGGCAAAAACATTCAGTACTTC. Amino acid sequence: CASSTSSAGGKNIQYF. The chain links TRBV5-1 to TRBJ2-4; tentatively, D is TRBD2 (6 bases). V was shortened by 4 bases and J by 3 bases, with 17 bases between the two germline ends. This CDR3 region has 16 residues. Looked up from germline, CDR1 is SGHRS and CDR2 is YFSETQ.

This clonotype has at least ten counts. The J gene is TRBJ1-5, the V gene TRBV12-3 or TRBV12-4, with 10 bases matching TRBD1. The length of the CDR3 is 15 residues. V shed 7 bases, J shed 4 bases, and the junction held 7 bases outside the gene matches. The CDR3 reads CASNPDRGKNQPQHF. The CDR3 coding sequence is TGTGCCAGCAATCCGGACAGGGGGAAAAATCAGCCCCAGCATTTT.

This clonotype was recorded at least ten times. The chain carries TRBV10-3 and TRBJ2-1; 12 nucleotides align to TRBD2. Unmatched junction bases numbered 1, after V lost 4 bases and J lost 6 bases. The V gene's germline CDR1 is ENHRY and CDR2 SYGVKD. This CDR3 contains 14 residues. The CDR3 DNA reads as TGTGCCATCAGTGGACTAGCGGGAGCCAATGAGCAGTTCTTC. This codes for CAISGLAGANEQFF.

This clonotype was seen many times. The chain has TRBV20-1 and TRBJ2-7; 7 nucleotides match TRBD1. CDR3 length: 14 residues. Trimming took 3 bases from V and 3 from J; bases not matched to a gene: 8. CDR1 and CDR2 (germline): DFQATT, SNEGSKA (reference sequence). CDR3 DNA sequence: TGCAGTGCTAGGCAACTCGGGACAGACTACGAGCAGTACTTC. This encodes CSARQLGTDYEQYF.

To note about this clonotype: One base away lies a much larger clone, so this may be a sequencing read error. This sequence joins TRBV2 and TRBJ2-1; 7 nucleotides line up with TRBD2. The CDR3 totals 16 residues. Germline V gene data show CDR1 as SNHLY and CDR2 as FYNNEI. Here the CDR3 reads CASSAVAGALYNDQFF. The CDR3 DNA reads as TGTGCCAGCAGTGCGGTCGCGGGAGCGTTGTACAATGACCAGTTCTTC.

Many counts were recorded for this clonotype. This chain links TRBV27 with TRBJ2-7, with D uncertain. This CDR3 contains 14 residues. Trimming cost V 5 bases and J 1 base, with 12 bases left between them. Germline V gives CDR1 MNHEY, CDR2 SMNVEV (reference sequence). This CDR3 reads CASSPRPPSYEQYF. The CDR3 DNA sequence: TGTGCCAGCAGTCCCAGGCCCCCTTCCTACGAGCAGTACTTC.

This clonotype was seen ten or more times. The chain joins TRBV5-4 to TRBJ2-5; D not certain. CDR1 and CDR2 from the germline V gene are SGHNT and YYREEE (reference sequence). The CDR3 loop spans 13 amino acids. The V and J ends lost 2 bases and 2 bases respectively, with 7 bases between them. The CDR3 sequence is CASSFYSQETQYF. CDR3 DNA sequence: TGTGCCAGCAGCTTTTACAGTCAAGAGACCCAGTACTTC.

This clonotype has at least ten counts. V and J are TRBV29-1 and TRBJ2-3; 8 positions agree with TRBD1. J was trimmed by 4 bases and V by 2 bases; bases with no gene match: 2. Germline V gives CDR1 SQVTM, CDR2 ANQGSEA. CDR3 length: 13 residues. The CDR3 nucleotides read TGCAGCGTTGAACAGGGGGCCCCAGATACGCAGTATTTT. It yields the protein CSVEQGAPDTQYF.

In this sample, this clonotype turned up many times. The chain employs TRBV28 and TRBJ2-1, with 7 bases aligning to TRBD2. Germline V gene lookup returns CDR1 MDHEN and CDR2 SYDVKM. The CDR3 runs to 15 residues. J was trimmed by 2 bases and V by 10 bases; bases with no gene match: 11. For the CDR3, the DNA is TGTGCCACCCTACTAGCGCCTCAGACCTACAATGAGCAGTTCTTC. Translated, it gives CATLLAPQTYNEQFF.

This clonotype has at least ten counts. This chain joins TRBV7-9 and TRBJ2-3; TRBD2 matches 7 bases. Germline CDR1 and CDR2: SEHNR and FQNEAQ (reference sequence). The V segment lost 5 bases and the J segment 1 base; nucleotides outside the gene matches: 6. The CDR3 has 15 residues. The DNA for the CDR3 is TGTGCCAGCAGCCAAAGGACTAGTGGCACAGATACGCAGTATTTT. Encoded protein: CASSQRTSGTDTQYF.

The chain is built from TRBV12-3 or TRBV12-4 and TRBJ1-2; D gene unclear. The V end was cut by 5 bases, the J end by 13 bases, with 8 bases between. This CDR3 region has 9 residues. CDR3 in DNA: TGTGCCAGCAGTCCTCCCGCCACCTTC. Amino acid sequence: CASSPPATF.